Each of the 23 T cell receptor beta chains below was sequenced from the same sample in a study of neurological immune-mediated disorders. Each CDR3 protein gets one entry after TCRdb re-called the 5' RACE reads with MiXCR. The data hold about 71,000 distinct CDR3 sequences, with about 10% observed a single time. Time point in this sample: longitudinal time-point 1 (baseline). The sequenced sample was PBMCs. These receptors all stem from a man younger than 45 in good health.

This clonotype was seen repeatedly, ten times or more. This chain connects TRBV5-1 to TRBJ1-1; TRBD1 matches at 8 bases. CDR3 length: 14 residues. The ends lost 2 bases at V and 2 bases at J; junction bases unmatched: 2. Germline lookup yields CDR1 SGHRS and CDR2 YFSETQ. Here the CDR3 DNA reads TGCGCCAGCAGCTTCGGGACAGGCAACACTGAAGCTTTCTTT. This sequence encodes CASSFGTGNTEAFF.

The chain combines TRBV28 with TRBJ2-1; perhaps TRBD1 as D (5 bases). The CDR3 covers 16 residues. Per the germline V gene, CDR1 is MDHEN and CDR2 is SYDVKM. V lost 5 bases and J lost 1, with 15 bases in between. The CDR3, as DNA: TGTGCCAGCAGTCTTGCCCAGGCAGGGTCCTACAATGAGCAGTTCTTC. Translated, it gives CASSLAQAGSYNEQFF.

This clonotype occurred many times. The chain has TRBV9 and TRBJ2-2; D not resolved. V dropped 3 bases and J dropped 10 bases, with 13 bases sitting between them. The CDR3 loop spans 13 amino acids. Germline V CDR1 and CDR2: SGDLS, YYNGEE. CDR3 residues: CASSATTLEELFF. The DNA for the CDR3 is TGTGCCAGCAGCGCAACAACTTTGGAGGAGCTGTTTTTT. Full variable domain (rest looked up from reference TRBV9 and TRBJ2-2): DSGVTQTPKHLITATGQRVTLRCSPRSGDLSVYWYQQSLDQGLQFLIQYYNGEERAKGNILERFSAQQFPDLHSELNLSSLELGDSALYFCASSATTLEELFFGEGSRLTVL.

This clonotype was counted at least ten times. The chain employs TRBV20-1 and TRBJ2-1; 8 nucleotides align to TRBD1. Losses at the gene ends were 1 base for V and 3 bases for J; bases not matched to a gene: 5. This CDR3 region has 15 residues. Germline values: CDR1 DFQATT, CDR2 SNEGSKA (reference sequence). CDR3 sequence: CSARGTGQGYNEQFF. CDR3 bases: TGCAGTGCTAGAGGGACAGGGCAGGGCTACAATGAGCAGTTCTTC.

The V and J genes are TRBV7-6 and TRBJ2-1; 8 bases are a match to TRBD2. V shed 3 bases and J 0 bases; nucleotides not matched to a gene: 4. Germline lookup yields CDR1 SGHVS and CDR2 FNYEAQ. The CDR3 extends over 16 amino acids. The CDR3: CASSFYGGASYNEQFF. Here the CDR3 DNA reads TGTGCCAGCAGCTTTTACGGGGGGGCCTCCTACAATGAGCAGTTCTTC. Supplemented by reference TRBV7-6 and TRBJ2-1, the full variable domain reads GAGVSQSPRYKVTKRGQDVALRCDPISGHVSLYWYRQALGQGPEFLTYFNYEAQQDKSGLPNDRFSAERPEGSISTLTIQRTEQRDSAMYRCASSFYGGASYNEQFFGPGTRLTVL.

Many counts were recorded for this clonotype. The chain joins TRBV9 to TRBJ1-2; possible D gene TRBD1, 6 bases. V was trimmed by 0 bases and J by 7 bases, leaving 10 bases between them. The CDR3 is made up of 13 amino acids. Germline V gene sequence: CDR1 SGDLS, CDR2 YYNGEE. The CDR3 nucleotides read TGTGCCAGCAGCGTAGTCGGGGGCTCTGGCTACACCTTC. Its protein is CASSVVGGSGYTF.

This clonotype has only a few counts. The chain uses TRBV7-3 and TRBJ1-2, with a weak D call TRBD1 (6 bases). The CDR3 runs 14 residues. Trimming cost V 2 bases and J 8 bases, with 15 bases left between them. CDR1 and CDR2 from the germline V gene are SGHTA and FQGTGA. CDR3 nucleotides: TGTGCCAGCAGCTTAGGGGTTCGGGGGGGCGGCTACACCTTC. As protein: CASSLGVRGGGYTF.

This clonotype was picked up many times. This rearrangement joins TRBV5-1 to TRBJ2-7; TRBD1 might be the D (5 bases). CDR3 length: 15 amino acids. Germline V gene data show CDR1 as SGHRS and CDR2 as YFSETQ. The germline V and J ends were trimmed by 4 bases and 5 bases, with 19 bases remaining between them. The CDR3 coding sequence is TGCGCCAGCAGCCTTGACAGACCCCTAATCGACGAGCAGTACTTC. It translates to CASSLDRPLIDEQYF.

This clonotype was seen only a few times. This chain joins TRBV4-2 and TRBJ2-7; D possibly corresponds to TRBD1 (5 bases). CDR1 is LGHNA and CDR2 is YNFKEQ in the germline V gene. Trimming pared 4 bases from V and 2 bases from J, leaving 12 bases between. The CDR3 has 14 amino acids. The CDR3 is CASSPEGAAYEQYF. CDR3 bases: TGTGCCAGCAGCCCTGAAGGGGCGGCCTACGAGCAGTACTTC.

This clonotype showed up many times. This chain joins TRBV28 and TRBJ1-4; no clear D. Trimming took 3 bases from V and 8 from J, leaving 13 bases between them. CDR3 length: 14 residues. The germline V gene encodes CDR1 MDHEN and CDR2 SYDVKM. The chain's CDR3 is CASSLVSLREKLFF. The CDR3 region has the DNA TGTGCCAGCAGTTTGGTCAGCCTCCGGGAAAAACTGTTTTTT.

This clonotype was detected ten times or more. The CDR3 bases are TGCAGCGTTGGGGCGGCAGGCCCTAACTATGGCTACACCTTC. The encoded protein is CSVGAAGPNYGYTF. The chain is built from TRBV29-1 and TRBJ1-2; D remains ambiguous. Trimming took off 4 bases at V and 0 bases at J, with 12 bases between the two ends. In germline, CDR1 is SQVTM, CDR2 ANQGSEA. The CDR3 length is 14 residues.

At least ten counts were recorded for this clonotype. The chain employs TRBV25-1 and TRBJ2-1; D is perhaps TRBD2 (6 bases). This CDR3 comprises 16 residues. The ends were cut back, 2 bases at V and 4 bases at J, with 15 bases in the middle. Germline V lookup: CDR1 MGHDK, CDR2 SYGVNS. The CDR3 reads CASSEHGGVRYNEQFF. Written as DNA, the CDR3 is TGTGCCAGCAGTGAACACGGAGGGGTGCGTTACAATGAGCAGTTCTTC.

This clonotype was seen many times. V and J are TRBV29-1 and TRBJ2-7; D is ambiguous. There are 12 residues in the CDR3. The V gene's germline CDR1 is SQVTM and CDR2 ANQGSEA. V was trimmed by 0 bases and J by 7 bases, leaving 10 bases between them. For the CDR3, the DNA is TGCAGCGTTGAAGATTACGAGAGGGAGCAGTACTTC. Protein: CSVEDYEREQYF.

This clonotype has at least ten counts. V and J are TRBV7-2 and TRBJ1-3, with 7 positions matching TRBD1. In germline, CDR1 is SGHTA, CDR2 FQGNSA. The CDR3 extends over 13 amino acids. V was pared by 5 bases and J by 9 bases, with 7 bases of the junction left unmatched. The CDR3 is CASSQGGTATIYF. CDR3 DNA: TGTGCCAGCAGCCAGGGGGGAACGGCCACCATATATTTT.

Of note for this clonotype: It may be a read error: a sequence one base away is much more abundant. This chain joins TRBV28 and TRBJ2-1, with a tentative D call TRBD2 (5 bases). Germline CDR1 and CDR2: MDHEN and SYDVKM. CDR3 length equals 15 residues. Trimming pared 5 bases from V and 8 bases from J, leaving 19 bases between. CDR3 DNA: TGTGCCAGCAGTAAGCCGGGATTATCAATCGATGAGCAGTTCTTC. Its translation: CASSKPGLSIDEQFF.

The sample holds many counts of this clonotype. This chain connects TRBV6-5 to TRBJ2-5; the match to TRBD1 covers 9 bases. CDR1 and CDR2 (germline): MNHEY, SVGAGI. This CDR3 is 14 amino acids long. V trimming: 2 bases; J trimming: 5 bases; junction bases outside the gene matches: 3. CDR3 region: CASSYTGGSETQYF. The CDR3 DNA reads TGTGCCAGCAGTTACACAGGGGGCTCTGAGACCCAGTACTTC.

This clonotype was counted many times. This chain connects TRBV18 to TRBJ2-1; D assignment may be TRBD1 or TRBD2 (6 bases each). This CDR3 spans 16 amino acids. Trimming left V 3 bases short and J 4 bases short, with 16 bases between. Looked up from germline, CDR1 is KGHSH and CDR2 is LQKENI. The DNA for the CDR3 is TGTGCCAGCTCACCTGGGGGGCTGGGGAAATACAATGAGCAGTTCTTC. It encodes CASSPGGLGKYNEQFF.

Concerning this clonotype: Given a much more abundant clone one base away, this may be a read error. The rearrangement joins TRBV27 to TRBJ2-7; 10 positions match TRBD2. Germline V gene lookup returns CDR1 MNHEY and CDR2 SMNVEV (reference sequence). The CDR3 is made up of 15 amino acids. CDR3: CTSSFGLAASYEQYF. DNA for the CDR3: TGTACCAGCAGCTTTGGACTAGCGGCCTCCTACGAGCAGTACTTC.

This clonotype was detected ten times or more. The V call is TRBV7-2, the J call TRBJ1-5; D gene uncertain. Germline V lookup: CDR1 SGHTA, CDR2 FQGNSA. The CDR3 sequence is 13 residues long. Trimming pared 2 bases from V and 7 bases from J, leaving 9 bases between. Here the CDR3 DNA reads TGTGCCAGCAGCTTAAGGTCGGCACAGCCCCAGCATTTT. Translating it yields CASSLRSAQPQHF.

Of note for this clonotype: This may be a read error: a much more frequent sequence differs by one nucleotide. The gene calls are TRBV6-5 and TRBJ2-5; D gene unclear. The CDR3 consists of 14 residues. CDR1 MNHEY and CDR2 SVGAGI come from the germline V gene. The V end lost 4 bases, the J end lost 5 bases, and 14 bases lay between the germline ends. CDR3 in amino acids: CASSSVLVSETQYF. The CDR3 nucleotides are TGTGCCAGCAGTTCCGTCCTAGTCAGTGAGACCCAGTACTTC.

The sample holds many counts of this clonotype. This sequence joins TRBV7-9 and TRBJ2-7; D unresolved. The CDR3 contains 12 residues. Germline CDR1 reads SEHNR; CDR2 reads FQNEAQ (reference sequence). Trimming pared 1 base from V and 7 bases from J, leaving 8 bases between. This CDR3 is CASSLEGGEQYF. In DNA, the CDR3 is TGTGCCAGCAGCTTAGAGGGTGGAGAGCAGTACTTC.

The chain combines TRBV28 with TRBJ2-1; D ambiguous. CDR1 is MDHEN, CDR2 SYDVKM, per germline. This CDR3 region has 14 residues. The V gene lost 4 bases and the J gene lost 6 bases, with 13 bases spanning the gap. The CDR3 spells CASSSSDPPNEQFF. CDR3 coding DNA: TGTGCCAGCAGTTCGTCGGACCCTCCCAATGAGCAGTTCTTC.

This clonotype was seen at least ten times. V gene TRBV20-1 combines with J gene TRBJ2-1, with TRBD2 matching 12 bases. CDR1 and CDR2 (germline): DFQATT, SNEGSKA (reference sequence). The trim removed 0 bases at V and 15 bases at J, leaving 12 bases unmatched. This CDR3 contains 15 residues. The CDR3: CSARDKDASGRDRFF. In DNA form, the CDR3 reads TGCAGTGCTAGAGATAAGGATGCTAGCGGGAGGGATAGGTTCTTC.